This is a list of T cell receptor beta chains from one sample in a study of cytomegalovirus exposure and HLA in healthy donors. Here immunoSEQ multiplex PCR was the method, and the copy in TCRdb shows in-frame clones only, minus some. The sample records 150,000 to 200,000 clones, around 81% being singletons. The material sequenced was PBMCs. The receptor source for this set is a woman aged 40 to 55 in good health and CMV-seronegative. Each CDR3 is given with its conserved first and last residue. A D gene is named only where the DNA matches it firmly. Only some rows state a clone size, as once, few, many or a class for expanded clones.

J	size	D	V	CDR3	DNA
TRBJ2-1	.	TRBD2	TRBV5-4	CASSLASGEYNEQFF	TGTGCCAGCAGCTTGGCTAGCGGAGAATACAATGAGCAGTTCTTC
TRBJ1-1	few	.	TRBV19	CASSTQMNTEAFF	TGTGCCAGTAGTACCCAGATGAACACTGAAGCTTTCTTT
TRBJ2-3	.	.	TRBV5-1	CASSLSLEAADTQYF	TGCGCCAGCAGCTTGTCCCTGGAGGCGGCAGATACGCAGTATTTT
TRBJ2-3	.	TRBD1	TRBV5-4	CASSLGGDRGINTQYF	TGTGCCAGCAGCTTGGGGGGGGACAGGGGAATAAATACGCAGTATTTT
TRBJ1-5	.	TRBD1	TRBV6-5	CASSISPGQRYF	TGTGCCAGCAGCATATCACCGGGACAGAGGTATTTT
TRBJ1-1	.	.	TRBV19	CATVQGNTEAFF	TGTGCCACCGTACAGGGTAACACTGAAGCTTTCTTT
TRBJ1-5	.	TRBD1	TRBV6-1	CASTRQGGNQPQHF	TGTGCCAGCACCCGACAGGGGGGAAATCAGCCCCAGCATTTT
TRBJ2-3	.	.	TRBV14	CASSPDRQVTDTQYF	TGTGCCAGCAGCCCAGACCGACAGGTCACAGATACGCAGTATTTT
TRBJ2-2	once	.	TRBV7-3	CASSLTSVNTGELFF	TGTGCCAGCAGCTTAACGAGCGTGAACACCGGGGAGCTGTTTTTT
TRBJ2-1	few	.	TRBV25-1	CASSEPVSVEQFF	TGTGCCAGCAGTGAACCCGTTTCGGTTGAGCAGTTCTTC
TRBJ2-1	few	TRBD1	TRBV5-4	CASSQGQGNEQFF	TGTGCCAGCAGCCAGGGACAGGGGAATGAGCAGTTCTTC
TRBJ2-5	.	TRBD1	TRBV6-8	CASGRGWEETQYF	TGTGCCAGCGGCAGGGGGTGGGAAGAGACCCAGTACTTC
TRBJ2-7	.	.	TRBV5-1	CASSLGGVWDEQYF	TGCGCCAGCAGCTTAGGAGGTGTCTGGGACGAGCAGTACTTC
TRBJ2-7	.	.	TRBV4-1	CASSQELRGSTYEQYF	TGCGCCAGCAGCCAAGAACTTAGGGGTTCAACCTACGAGCAGTACTTC
TRBJ1-4	.	.	TRBV25-1	CASIGQFGYEKLFF	TGTGCCAGCATTGGCCAATTTGGTTATGAAAAACTGTTTTTT
TRBJ1-1	.	.	TRBV25-1	CASSELGAEYTEAFF	TGTGCCAGCAGTGAATTGGGGGCGGAATACACTGAAGCTTTCTTT
TRBJ1-1	.	.	TRBV2	CASNYKGGPTEAFF	TGTGCCAGCAACTATAAGGGAGGGCCCACTGAAGCTTTCTTT
TRBJ1-4	.	TRBD1	TRBV11-2	CASSSSGGVGEKLFF	TGTGCCAGCAGCTCCTCAGGGGGCGTCGGAGAAAAACTGTTTTTT
TRBJ2-1	.	TRBD1	TRBV11-2	CASSLPQGADEQFF	TGTGCCAGCAGCTTACCCCAGGGGGCGGATGAGCAGTTCTTC
TRBJ2-1	once	.	TRBV2	CASSGLNKVGNEQFF	TGTGCCAGCAGTGGGCTCAATAAAGTCGGGAATGAGCAGTTCTTC
TRBJ2-5	.	TRBD1	TRBV7-9	CASSKDRGTTETQYF	TGTGCCAGCAGCAAGGACAGGGGCACCACGGAGACCCAGTACTTC
TRBJ2-7	.	TRBD1	TRBV11-2	CASSFTGAYEQYF	TGTGCCAGCAGCTTTACAGGGGCCTACGAGCAGTACTTC
TRBJ2-1	.	TRBD2	TRBV7-3	CASSSSAGLAFHEQFF	TGTGCCAGCAGCTCTAGTGCGGGACTAGCGTTCCATGAGCAGTTCTTC
TRBJ2-3	.	TRBD2	TRBV7-9	CASSLVGSGTRSDTQYF	TGTGCCAGCAGCTTAGTGGGGTCCGGGACTAGATCAGATACGCAGTATTTT